This T cell receptor (beta chain) was profiled in a study of naive and memory T cell subsets. After the first PCR, alpha and beta chain libraries were processed separately. CD4+ T cell IFNgamma after overnight CMV lysate exposure gave donor CMV status. Sequential positive selection took CD4 T cells first, then CD8 T cells. Regarding the study as a whole: Activation and differentiation may alter RNA-based TCR counts. Naive repertoires, especially CD8, held a few larger clonotypes, possibly memory cells re-expressing CD45RA.

Both TRBC1 and TRBC2 were covered by a beta constant-region primer of two equimolar oligonucleotides. Nested alpha and beta constant-region primers with the SP2 primer drove four PCR rounds on ligated cDNA. TCRdb used MiXCR to reprocess the UMI-ligation and nested PCR reads, holding one entry per CDR3 protein. This table has over 90,000 distinct CDR3 sequences, 10% to 12% appearing once. As concerns this clonotype: The antigen remains unidentified.

Deletions cut 3 bases from V and 0 bases from J, with 9 bases between. Looked up from germline, CDR1 is SGHRS and CDR2 is YFSETQ. The CDR3 runs to 15 residues. Sequencing used naive CD4+ T cells from blood. The chain uses TRBV5-1 and TRBJ2-2; tentative D call: TRBD1 (6 bases). The receptor was isolated from a human donor in good health. In DNA, the CDR3 is TGCGCCAGCAGCTCCGGGACACCGAACACCGGGGAGCTGTTTTTT. Protein sequence: CASSSGTPNTGELFF.